Following are 6 T cell receptor beta chains from one sample sequenced in a study of blood T cell repertoires in COVID-19. Using immunoSEQ multiplex PCR, the repertoire was profiled, and TCRdb retains in-frame clones only, with some absent. The sample yields 250,000 to 350,000 clones, 88% seen once. The sequenced material came from peripheral blood. The origin of the receptors is a woman aged 25-40 years with COVID-19, enrolled during active disease.

This chain uses TRBV3-1 (or the pseudogene TRBV3-2) with TRBJ2-1, with D perhaps matching TRBD2 (6 bases). V lost 2 bases, J lost 8 bases, and 13 bases lay in between. This CDR3 has 14 amino acids. CDR1 and CDR2 (germline): LGHDT, YNNKEL (reference sequence). The CDR3 DNA reads TGTGCCAGCAGCCAACCCCCGGGACTTTATGAGCAGTTCTTC. This codes for CASSQPPGLYEQFF.

The chain combines TRBV5-1 with TRBJ1-1, with a weak D call TRBD1 (5 bases). Trimming took off 4 bases at V and 4 bases at J, with 11 bases between the two ends. Germline V lookup: CDR1 SGHRS, CDR2 YFSETQ. This CDR3 is 13 amino acids long. In nucleotides, the CDR3 is TGCGCCAGCAGCAACGGGGGAGGCACTGAAGCTTTCTTT. This encodes CASSNGGGTEAFF.

The V call is TRBV7-3, the J call TRBJ2-3; 11 nucleotides line up with TRBD2. From germline, CDR1 is SGHTA and CDR2 FQGTGA. This CDR3 spans 14 amino acids. V trimming: 6 bases; J trimming: 4 bases; junction bases outside the gene matches: 3. This CDR3 is CASSPLAGADTQYF. The DNA of the CDR3 is TGTGCCAGCAGTCCACTAGCGGGAGCAGATACGCAGTATTTT.

As to this clone: Other DNA sequences of this sample code for an identical CDR3. The chain recombines TRBV10-2 with TRBJ2-5; a weak D match, TRBD1 (6 bases). V lost 0 bases, J lost 3 bases, and 8 bases lay in between. Per germline, CDR1 WSHSY and CDR2 SAAADI. The CDR3 extends over 14 amino acids. The CDR3: CASSESNREETQYF. In DNA, the CDR3 is TGCGCCAGCAGTGAGTCAAACAGGGAAGAGACCCAGTACTTC.

This chain uses TRBV28 with TRBJ1-2; 12 bases match TRBD1. Germline CDR1 MDHEN, CDR2 SYDVKM. V was clipped by 1 base and J by 8 bases; unmatched bases: 2. This CDR3 has 14 residues. The CDR3 spells CASSLSGTGGGYTF. CDR3 in DNA: TGTGCCAGCAGTTTATCCGGGACAGGGGGCGGCTACACCTTC.

J is TRBJ1-1 and V is TRBV28, with D tentatively TRBD1 (5 bases). The V gene lost 3 bases and the J gene lost 7 bases, with 15 bases spanning the gap. Germline V gene lookup returns CDR1 MDHEN and CDR2 SYDVKM. The CDR3 is 14 amino acids. The CDR3 DNA follows: TGTGCCAGCAGTTTCTTCGGGGGGGGAGATGAAGCTTTCTTT. It translates to CASSFFGGGDEAFF.